These 11 T cell receptor beta chains were all obtained from the same sample, sequenced in a study of shared clonotypes between healthy human individuals. Sequencing used immunoSEQ multiplex PCR; TCRdb keeps in-frame clones, though not all of them. The table has about 490,000 clones, less than 80% seen once; the top ten hold 10% to 15%. The sequencing input was PBMCs. The receptors originated from a woman aged 40-49 years in good health. Some clones in this sample may be carry-over from other donors' samples.

The table lists this clone with many counts. The V gene is TRBV13, the J gene TRBJ1-1; D may be TRBD1 (5 bases). V dropped 2 bases and J dropped 0 bases, with 13 bases sitting between them. CDR1 is PRHDT, CDR2 FYEKMQ, per germline (reference sequence). CDR3 length: 16 amino acids. The CDR3 coding sequence is TGTGCCAGCAGCTTATTCGGGGCAGGACTGAACACTGAAGCTTTCTTT. Translated: CASSLFGAGLNTEAFF.

The chain carries TRBV6-1 and TRBJ2-7, with D perhaps TRBD1 (5 bases). The V end was cut by 3 bases, the J end by 0 bases, with 15 bases between. In germline, CDR1 is MNHNS, CDR2 SASEGT. There are 16 residues in the CDR3. CDR3 DNA: TGTGCCAGCAGTGATTGGGTCCAGGGTTTCTCCTACGAGCAGTACTTC. Protein: CASSDWVQGFSYEQYF.

This chain connects TRBV18 to TRBJ2-1; 9 nucleotides align to TRBD2. Germline V gene lookup returns CDR1 KGHSH and CDR2 LQKENI. V trimming: 3 bases; J trimming: 0 bases; junction bases outside the gene matches: 3. The CDR3 spans 16 residues. This CDR3 reads CASSPRREGSYNEQFF. In DNA, the CDR3 is TGTGCCAGCTCACCGAGGCGGGAGGGCTCCTACAATGAGCAGTTCTTC.

This clone turned up a few times. The V call is TRBV11-2, the J call TRBJ2-5; D is perhaps TRBD1 or TRBD2 (6 bases each). The CDR3 extends over 16 amino acids. Trimming cost V 5 bases and J 5 bases, with 21 bases left between them. Germline loops: CDR1 SGHAT, CDR2 FQNNGV. The CDR3 region has the DNA TGTGCCAGCAGCCCCTGGGGGGCGGGGTTGATGGAGACCCAGTACTTC. Translated, it gives CASSPWGAGLMETQYF.

This chain connects TRBV30 to TRBJ2-2, with 7 bases lining up with TRBD1. Germline lookup yields CDR1 GTSNPN and CDR2 SVGIG (reference sequence). The J segment lost 2 bases and the V segment lost 7 bases, leaving 7 bases of the junction unmatched. The CDR3 is made up of 14 amino acids. CDR3 DNA sequence: TGTGCCTATGAACAGGGGATTAACACCGGGGAGCTGTTTTTT. Its protein product is CAYEQGINTGELFF.

The V call is TRBV2, the J call TRBJ1-4; D is possibly TRBD1 (5 bases). V lost 3 bases and J lost 8, with 16 bases in between. The CDR3 contains 15 residues. Germline lookup yields CDR1 SNHLY and CDR2 FYNNEI. CDR3 nucleotide sequence: TGTGCCAGCAGTGAGGGGATAGGGGCAGCCGAAAAACTGTTTTTT. Its protein is CASSEGIGAAEKLFF. The variable domain in full, with the rest retrieved from reference TRBV2 and TRBJ1-4, is EPEVTQTPSHQVTQMGQEVILRCVPISNHLYFYWYRQILGQKVEFLVSFYNNEISEKSEIFDDQFSVERPDGSNFTLKIRSTKLEDSAMYFCASSEGIGAAEKLFFGSGTQLSVL.

The gene calls are TRBV10-3 and TRBJ2-1; D gene ambiguous. V dropped 0 bases and J dropped 0 bases, with 12 bases sitting between them. Germline V gene lookup returns CDR1 ENHRY and CDR2 SYGVKD. CDR3 size: 17 residues. The CDR3 sequence is CAISESIQETSYNEQFF. In nucleotides, the CDR3 is TGTGCCATCAGTGAGTCCATCCAAGAGACCTCCTACAATGAGCAGTTCTTC.

The chain uses TRBV4-2 and TRBJ1-1, with D possibly TRBD1 on 5 matching bases. Germline V CDR1 and CDR2: LGHNA, YNFKEQ. This CDR3 comprises 15 residues. The V end lost 4 bases, the J end lost 7 bases, and 19 bases lay between the germline ends. The CDR3, as DNA: TGTGCCAGCAGCCGGGAGGCATCAGGGTACGGTGAAGCTTTCTTT. Its translation: CASSREASGYGEAFF.

The rearrangement joins TRBV7-2 to TRBJ1-5; possibly TRBD1 for D (6 bases). This CDR3 comprises 15 residues. CDR1 SGHTA and CDR2 FQGNSA come from the germline V gene. Deletions cut 1 base from V and 5 bases from J, with 12 bases between. CDR3 protein: CASSLVSGHYQPQHF. The CDR3 DNA follows: TGTGCCAGCAGCTTAGTGTCGGGACACTATCAGCCCCAGCATTTT.

The chain links TRBV9 to TRBJ2-3, with a tentative D call TRBD2 (7 bases). CDR3 length equals 17 residues. Trimming took 4 bases from V and 2 from J, leaving 20 bases between them. Germline V gives CDR1 SGDLS, CDR2 YYNGEE. CDR3 region: CASSPRGGTIFTDTQYF. The CDR3 bases are TGTGCCAGCAGCCCCCGAGGGGGGACTATTTTCACAGATACGCAGTATTTT. The full variable domain, completed using reference TRBV9 and TRBJ2-3, is DSGVTQTPKHLITATGQRVTLRCSPRSGDLSVYWYQQSLDQGLQFLIQYYNGEERAKGNILERFSAQQFPDLHSELNLSSLELGDSALYFCASSPRGGTIFTDTQYFGPGTRLTVL.

The chain joins TRBV7-9 to TRBJ1-1; D is unresolved. CDR1 is SEHNR and CDR2 is FQNEAQ in the germline V gene (reference sequence). This CDR3 spans 12 amino acids. V was cut by 3 bases and J by 8 bases, with 10 bases left in between. The DNA of the CDR3 is TGTGCCAGCAGCTTCGGGTTCCTCGAAGCTTTCTTT. This codes for CASSFGFLEAFF.